Below, 15 T cell receptor beta chains from the same sample are listed, as sequenced in a study of T cell repertoires in cytomegalovirus infection. TCRdb recomputed calls from the reads with MiXCR, one row per CDR3 protein. The sample contains 750,000 to 900,000 distinct CDR3 sequences, about 29% of which appear only once. Their antigens remain unidentified. The starting material was cultured CD8+ T cells from PBMCs, obtained from culture after CMV antigen stimulation. These receptors came from a human donor in good health (CMV status not recorded). Some clones in this sample may be carry-over from other donors' samples.

The CDR3 loop is CASRRAMTADEKLFF. CDR3 sequence (DNA): TGTGCCAGCAGAAGAGCGATGACAGCGGATGAAAAACTGTTTTTT. V and J are TRBV27 and TRBJ1-4, with TRBD1 as a possible D gene (5 bases). Germline V gene sequence: CDR1 MNHEY, CDR2 SMNVEV (reference sequence). The CDR3 covers 15 residues. The germline V and J ends were trimmed by 6 bases and 6 bases, with 17 bases remaining between them.

This chain connects TRBV7-9 to TRBJ1-5; D remains ambiguous. The V gene's germline CDR1 is SEHNR and CDR2 FQNEAQ (reference sequence). V lost 2 bases, J lost 9 bases, and 8 bases lay in between. The CDR3 is 12 residues long. The CDR3 region is CASSLRTPPQHF. DNA of the CDR3: TGTGCCAGCAGCTTAAGAACCCCGCCCCAGCATTTT.

The genes are TRBV4-1 and TRBJ1-1; D might be TRBD1 (6 bases). The CDR3 is made up of 15 amino acids. Trimming removed 1 base from V and 2 bases from J, with 11 bases in between. The germline V gene has CDR1 MGHRA and CDR2 YSYEKL. The chain's CDR3 is CASSQGRGENTEAFF. The CDR3 DNA is TGCGCCAGCAGCCAAGGAAGGGGGGAAAACACTGAAGCTTTCTTT.

The rearrangement links TRBV10-3 to TRBJ1-4, with D uncertain. From germline, CDR1 is ENHRY and CDR2 SYGVKD. The CDR3 loop spans 11 amino acids. The V end lost 4 bases, the J end lost 8 bases, and 5 bases lay between the germline ends. The CDR3 sequence: CAISVGEKLFF. Here the CDR3 DNA reads TGTGCCATCAGTGTGGGCGAAAAACTGTTTTTT.

The chain has TRBV28 and TRBJ2-5, with D possibly being TRBD1 (6 bases). Germline V gives CDR1 MDHEN, CDR2 SYDVKM. This CDR3 comprises 14 residues. Trimming stripped 1 base from V and 4 bases from J, with 10 bases between. CDR3 DNA sequence: TGTGCCAGCAGTTTATTTGTCAGGGGAGAGACCCAGTACTTC. Amino acid sequence: CASSLFVRGETQYF.

The V and J genes are TRBV7-9 and TRBJ1-2, with D possibly TRBD1 on 6 matching bases. The CDR3 consists of 13 residues. Germline V gene sequence: CDR1 SEHNR, CDR2 FQNEAQ (reference sequence). Trimming stripped 8 bases from V and 8 bases from J, with 18 bases between. The CDR3: CASSLGAGQGYTF. CDR3 sequence (DNA): TGTGCCAGCTCTCTCGGGGCCGGACAGGGCTACACCTTC.

This chain links TRBV6-6 with TRBJ1-4, with TRBD1 matching over 8 bases. Germline V gives CDR1 MNHNY, CDR2 SVGAGI (reference sequence). This CDR3 is 18 amino acids long. V gave up 6 bases and J gave up 4 bases; unmatched junction bases: 16. The CDR3 spells CASSSSAGGPAGNEKLFF. CDR3 DNA: TGTGCCAGCAGCTCCTCAGCAGGGGGCCCTGCGGGTAATGAAAAACTGTTTTTT.

This clonotype was observed a handful of times. The chain carries TRBV5-1 and TRBJ1-2; D is perhaps TRBD1 (5 bases). Trimming left V 0 bases short and J 7 bases short, with 13 bases between. This CDR3 is 14 amino acids long. The germline CDR1 and CDR2 sequences are SGHRS and YFSETQ. CDR3 DNA: TGCGCCAGCAGCTTGGTCGGGGGTCACTCTGGCTACACCTTC. It yields the protein CASSLVGGHSGYTF.

The CDR3 sequence is CASSLSLAGRDQPQHF. The DNA for the CDR3 is TGTGCCAGCAGCTTAAGCTTGGCAGGGCGGGATCAGCCCCAGCATTTT. The chain links TRBV7-6 to TRBJ1-5, with D possibly matching TRBD1 (5 bases). Looked up from germline, CDR1 is SGHVS and CDR2 is FNYEAQ. The CDR3 is made up of 16 amino acids. With 2 bases removed from V and 5 bases from J, the gap between germline ends came to 16 bases.

The chain uses TRBV7-6 and TRBJ2-1; a possible D gene is TRBD1 (5 bases). This CDR3 contains 15 residues. Germline-derived CDR1 and CDR2 are SGHVS and FNYEAQ. V lost 5 bases and J 6 bases, leaving 17 bases between the germline ends. The DNA for the CDR3 is TGTGCCAGCAGCCCCCCCCAGGGCCCCTTCAATGAGCAGTTCTTC. It translates to CASSPPQGPFNEQFF.

This chain uses TRBV15 with TRBJ2-7; D unresolved. This CDR3 contains 14 residues. Between the trimmed V and J ends, which lost 1 base and 2 bases, there was a span of 9 bases. Per the germline V gene, CDR1 is LNHNV and CDR2 is YYDKDF (reference sequence). Written as DNA, the CDR3 is TGTGCCACCAGCAGAGTCCCTACCACCTACGAGCAGTACTTC. Residues: CATSRVPTTYEQYF.

The chain carries TRBV6-1 and TRBJ1-1; 10 bases agree with TRBD1. The V gene end was trimmed by 10 bases and the J gene end by 0 bases; junction bases not matched to a gene: 5. CDR1 MNHNS and CDR2 SASEGT come from the germline V gene. The CDR3 is made up of 14 amino acids. CDR3 sequence reads: CATRDRGLNTEAFF. Written as DNA, the CDR3 is TGTGCCACCCGGGACAGGGGATTGAACACTGAAGCTTTCTTT.

This clonotype appeared a few times. The chain is built from TRBV27 and TRBJ2-7, with D perhaps TRBD1 or TRBD2 (5 bases each). V was cut by 5 bases and J by 4 bases, with 18 bases left in between. The germline V gene encodes CDR1 MNHEY and CDR2 SMNVEV (reference sequence). This CDR3 spans 15 amino acids. The CDR3 region is CASSPSHRGGYEQYF. The CDR3 bases are TGTGCCAGCAGTCCAAGTCACCGTGGGGGATACGAGCAGTACTTC.

About this clonotype itself: This could be a read error, since a much larger clone is one nucleotide away. The chain employs TRBV27 and TRBJ2-1; D ambiguous. CDR3 length: 11 amino acids. V was cut by 6 bases and J by 4 bases, with 4 bases left in between. Germline V gene lookup returns CDR1 MNHEY and CDR2 SMNVEV (reference sequence). The DNA of the CDR3 is TGTGCCAGCAGACGGTACAATGAGCAGTTCTTC. Translation gives CASRRYNEQFF.

The V and J genes are TRBV6-2 or TRBV6-3 and TRBJ1-1; D is undetermined. Trimming left V 5 bases short and J 6 bases short, with 16 bases between. There are 14 residues in the CDR3. Germline values: CDR1 MNHEY, CDR2 SVGEGT. In DNA form, the CDR3 reads TGTGCCAGCAGTCCCTATACAACTAACCCTGAAGCTTTCTTT. It is translated as CASSPYTTNPEAFF.